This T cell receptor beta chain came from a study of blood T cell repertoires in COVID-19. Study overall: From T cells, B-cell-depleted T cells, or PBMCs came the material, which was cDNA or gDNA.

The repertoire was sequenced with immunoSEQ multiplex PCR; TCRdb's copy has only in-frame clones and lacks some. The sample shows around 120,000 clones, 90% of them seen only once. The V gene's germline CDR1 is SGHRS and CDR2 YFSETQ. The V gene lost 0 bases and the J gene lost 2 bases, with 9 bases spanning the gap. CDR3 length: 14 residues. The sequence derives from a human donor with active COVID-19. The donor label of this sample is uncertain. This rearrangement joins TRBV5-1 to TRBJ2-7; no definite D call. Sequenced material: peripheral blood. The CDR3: CASSLDQVAYEQYF. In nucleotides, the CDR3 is TGCGCCAGCAGCTTGGATCAGGTGGCCTACGAGCAGTACTTC.